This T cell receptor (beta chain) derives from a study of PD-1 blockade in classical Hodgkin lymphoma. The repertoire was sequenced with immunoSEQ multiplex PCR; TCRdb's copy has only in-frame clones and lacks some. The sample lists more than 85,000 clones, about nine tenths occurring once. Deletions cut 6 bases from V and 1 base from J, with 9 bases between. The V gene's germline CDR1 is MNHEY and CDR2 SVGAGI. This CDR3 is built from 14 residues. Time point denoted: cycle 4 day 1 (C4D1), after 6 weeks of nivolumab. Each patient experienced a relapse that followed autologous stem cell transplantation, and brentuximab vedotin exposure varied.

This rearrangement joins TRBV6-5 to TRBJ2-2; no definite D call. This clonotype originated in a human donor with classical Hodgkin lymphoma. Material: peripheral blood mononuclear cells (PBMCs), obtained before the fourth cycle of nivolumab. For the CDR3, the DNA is TGTGCCAGCAGGGGCGCATTGAACACCGGGGAGCTGTTTTTT. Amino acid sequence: CASRGALNTGELFF.